A selection of T cell receptor beta chains follows, all from one sample in a study of CD8+ T cells in alopecia areata. TCRdb's table, derived via immunoSEQ multiplex PCR, lists solely in-frame clones and lacks some. Of 95,000 to 100,000 clones listed, approximately 60% were seen once; the top ten hold less than 20%. The sequencing here drew on CD8+ T cells sorted from blood, taken at week 4, from a patient treated with tofacitinib. The receptor source for this set is a human donor with alopecia areata. Both conserved end residues are part of each CDR3. The D gene is left open where the match is weak. Not every row has a clone size; where given, it reads once, few, many or a size class.

d_call: TRBD2; v_call: TRBV10-3; clone_size: few; j_call: TRBJ2-5; cdr3_nt: TGTGCCATCAGTGATTGGTCTAGCGGGAGTAGGGAGACCCAGTACTTC; cdr3_aa: CAISDWSSGSRETQYF
d_call: NA; v_call: TRBV4-1; clone_size: NA; j_call: TRBJ1-1; cdr3_nt: TGCGCCAGCAGCCAAGCCGGGGGAGGCGCCACTGAAGCTTTCTTT; cdr3_aa: CASSQAGGGATEAFF
d_call: TRBD1; v_call: TRBV30; clone_size: NA; j_call: TRBJ2-5; cdr3_nt: TGTGCGACGGACAGGGGAGGCCAAGAGACCCAGTACTTC; cdr3_aa: CATDRGGQETQYF
d_call: TRBD1; v_call: TRBV30; clone_size: NA; j_call: TRBJ1-5; cdr3_nt: TGTGCCTGGAGTGAGACAGGGAGCAATCAGCCCCAGCATTTT; cdr3_aa: CAWSETGSNQPQHF
d_call: NA; v_call: TRBV7-2; clone_size: NA; j_call: TRBJ2-1; cdr3_nt: TGTGCCAGCAGCGCCAAGTACAATGAGCAGTTCTTC; cdr3_aa: CASSAKYNEQFF
d_call: NA; v_call: TRBV27; clone_size: NA; j_call: TRBJ2-7; cdr3_nt: TGTGCCAGCAGCCCACAGGGTATCTCCTACGAGCAGTACTTC; cdr3_aa: CASSPQGISYEQYF
d_call: NA; v_call: TRBV29-1; clone_size: few; j_call: TRBJ2-2; cdr3_nt: TGCAGCGTTTCAGGGGCCCTCACTAACACCGGGGAGCTGTTTTTT; cdr3_aa: CSVSGALTNTGELFF
d_call: TRBD2; v_call: TRBV6-5; clone_size: NA; j_call: TRBJ2-1; cdr3_nt: TGTGCCAGCGGCAGAAGCGGGGAGGAAAATGAGCAGTTCTTC; cdr3_aa: CASGRSGEENEQFF
d_call: NA; v_call: TRBV10-3; clone_size: NA; j_call: TRBJ1-4; cdr3_nt: TGTGCCATCAGTGATCCCAGGGAGGGAAAACTGTTTTTT; cdr3_aa: CAISDPREGKLFF
d_call: TRBD1; v_call: TRBV4-1; clone_size: NA; j_call: TRBJ1-2; cdr3_nt: TGCGCCAGCAGCCCGAGACAGGGTGAAGGCTACACCTTC; cdr3_aa: CASSPRQGEGYTF
d_call: NA; v_call: TRBV4-2; clone_size: NA; j_call: TRBJ1-1; cdr3_nt: TGTGCCAGCAGCCAAGATGGGGTAGACACTGAAGCTTTCTTT; cdr3_aa: CASSQDGVDTEAFF
d_call: NA; v_call: TRBV7-9; clone_size: NA; j_call: TRBJ2-5; cdr3_nt: TGTGCCAGCAGCTGGGACACGGTAGTAGAGACCCAGTACTTC; cdr3_aa: CASSWDTVVETQYF
d_call: NA; v_call: TRBV28; clone_size: NA; j_call: TRBJ2-7; cdr3_nt: TGTGCCAGCAGTTTATTTGGCAGGGCCTACGAGCAGTACTTC; cdr3_aa: CASSLFGRAYEQYF
d_call: NA; v_call: TRBV9; clone_size: NA; j_call: TRBJ2-2; cdr3_nt: TGTGCCAGCAGCGTAGATGAGGGAGTGAACACCGGGGAGCTGTTTTTT; cdr3_aa: CASSVDEGVNTGELFF
d_call: NA; v_call: TRBV30; clone_size: NA; j_call: TRBJ2-5; cdr3_nt: TGTGCCTGGAGGCAGGATTACCAAGAGACCCAGTACTTC; cdr3_aa: CAWRQDYQETQYF
d_call: NA; v_call: TRBV5-1; clone_size: NA; j_call: TRBJ2-3; cdr3_nt: TGCGCCAGCAGCTTGTTCTCAGATACGCAGTATTTT; cdr3_aa: CASSLFSDTQYF
d_call: NA; v_call: TRBV7-2; clone_size: few; j_call: TRBJ2-7; cdr3_nt: TGTGCCAGCAGCTCCTACGAGCAGTACTTC; cdr3_aa: CASSSYEQYF
d_call: TRBD2; v_call: TRBV27; clone_size: NA; j_call: TRBJ2-1; cdr3_nt: TGTGCCAGCAGTGTAACTAGCGGGGGGGACAATGAGCAGTTCTTC; cdr3_aa: CASSVTSGGDNEQFF
d_call: NA; v_call: TRBV6-1; clone_size: few; j_call: TRBJ2-4; cdr3_nt: TGTGCCAGCAGTGAACTAGGGGCCAAAAACATTCAGTACTTC; cdr3_aa: CASSELGAKNIQYF
d_call: TRBD2; v_call: TRBV30; clone_size: NA; j_call: TRBJ2-7; cdr3_nt: TGTGCCTGGAGTGTGGGAGCGGGAGTTCGCGAGCAGTACTTC; cdr3_aa: CAWSVGAGVREQYF
d_call: NA; v_call: TRBV7-9; clone_size: few; j_call: TRBJ2-1; cdr3_nt: TGTGCCAGCAACCCAAACGAGGGCAGGGGAGGGGACAATGAGCAGTTCTTC; cdr3_aa: CASNPNEGRGGDNEQFF
d_call: TRBD2; v_call: TRBV5-4; clone_size: NA; j_call: TRBJ2-2; cdr3_nt: TGTGCCAGCAGCTTGTGGGCGGGAGTGGCCACCGGGGAGCTGTTTTTT; cdr3_aa: CASSLWAGVATGELFF
d_call: NA; v_call: TRBV30; clone_size: NA; j_call: TRBJ1-2; cdr3_nt: TGTGCCTGGAGGGGGGCGGATGGCTACACCTTC; cdr3_aa: CAWRGADGYTF
d_call: NA; v_call: TRBV25-1; clone_size: NA; j_call: TRBJ1-2; cdr3_nt: TGTGCCAGCAGATTACAGGGAGACTATGGCTACACCTTC; cdr3_aa: CASRLQGDYGYTF
d_call: TRBD1; v_call: TRBV7-2; clone_size: few; j_call: TRBJ2-7; cdr3_nt: TGTGCCAGCGGCAACATTCCGGGGACAGGGGTATTCGAGCAGTACTTC; cdr3_aa: CASGNIPGTGVFEQYF
d_call: NA; v_call: TRBV4-3; clone_size: few; j_call: TRBJ2-1; cdr3_nt: TGCGCCAGCAGCCAAGGGGCTGGTGGACTGCACAATGAGCAGTTCTTC; cdr3_aa: CASSQGAGGLHNEQFF
d_call: NA; v_call: TRBV27; clone_size: NA; j_call: TRBJ1-1; cdr3_nt: TGTGCCAGCAGTTTATCAGCCGCCGGGACTTACGAAGCTTTCTTT; cdr3_aa: CASSLSAAGTYEAFF
d_call: NA; v_call: TRBV25-1; clone_size: once; j_call: TRBJ1-2; cdr3_nt: TGTGCCAGCAGTGACGTTGGACTGAACTATGGCTACACCTTC; cdr3_aa: CASSDVGLNYGYTF
d_call: NA; v_call: TRBV5-1; clone_size: NA; j_call: TRBJ1-1; cdr3_nt: TGCGCCAGCAGCTTGGGTCAGGGTGGAGCTGAAGCTTTCTTT; cdr3_aa: CASSLGQGGAEAFF
d_call: NA; v_call: TRBV29-1; clone_size: NA; j_call: TRBJ1-2; cdr3_nt: TGCAGCGTTGTAGGTGTAAGGACAGAACCTTATGGCTACACCTTC; cdr3_aa: CSVVGVRTEPYGYTF
d_call: NA; v_call: TRBV29-1; clone_size: NA; j_call: TRBJ2-7; cdr3_nt: TGCAGCGTCCGGACGGGCTCCTACGAGCAGTACTTC; cdr3_aa: CSVRTGSYEQYF
d_call: NA; v_call: TRBV2; clone_size: NA; j_call: TRBJ2-5; cdr3_nt: TGTGCCTCCGTGTTCGGGCAAGAGACCCAGTACTTC; cdr3_aa: CASVFGQETQYF
d_call: NA; v_call: TRBV6-4; clone_size: NA; j_call: TRBJ2-2; cdr3_nt: TGTGCCAGCAGTGACGGACAGAACACCGGGGAGCTGTTTTTT; cdr3_aa: CASSDGQNTGELFF
d_call: NA; v_call: TRBV19; clone_size: NA; j_call: TRBJ1-4; cdr3_nt: TGTGCCAGTAGTATTATGGCAACTAATGAAAAACTGTTTTTT; cdr3_aa: CASSIMATNEKLFF
d_call: NA; v_call: TRBV7-8; clone_size: NA; j_call: TRBJ2-7; cdr3_nt: TGTGCCAGCAGCTTTAATTTGGGGAACGAGCAGTACTTC; cdr3_aa: CASSFNLGNEQYF
d_call: NA; v_call: TRBV2; clone_size: NA; j_call: TRBJ2-5; cdr3_nt: TGTGCCAGCAGTGAAGAAAGCAACCCGACCCAGTACTTC; cdr3_aa: CASSEESNPTQYF
d_call: TRBD2; v_call: TRBV6-5; clone_size: NA; j_call: TRBJ2-1; cdr3_nt: TGTGCCAGCAGTCCTAGCGGGAGGGGGAATGAGCAGTTCTTC; cdr3_aa: CASSPSGRGNEQFF